Detailed here is one T cell receptor (beta chain). No antigen is known for it. With 7 bases removed from V and 1 base from J, the gap between germline ends came to 11 bases. The CDR3 has 13 amino acids. Germline V gives CDR1 MNHEY, CDR2 SMNVEV (reference sequence). The sample originates from a study of a mutant IDH1 vaccine in newly diagnosed glioma. Whole-study findings and limits: Whatever changes occurred in top peripheral T cell clonotypes seemed unrelated to pseudoprogression.

Produced via immunoSEQ multiplex PCR; TCRdb's table is partial and in-frame only. The sample has tens of thousands of clones; around 76% are singletons. Noted time point: week 23, last vaccination. Every vaccine dose comprised 300 ug of mutant IDH1 20-mer peptide plus topical imiquimod. The chain has TRBV27 and TRBJ2-7; no reliable D call. This specimen was PBMCs, taken from a glioma patient whose treatment included an IDH1 peptide vaccine. This receptor was taken from a man between 50 and 59 years old with glioma. Here the CDR3 DNA reads TGTGCCAGCACCCCTCGACCGTCCTACGAGCAGTACTTC. This codes for CASTPRPSYEQYF.